These 3 T cell receptor beta chains were all obtained from the same sample, sequenced in a study of shared clonotypes between healthy human individuals. Clones were sequenced by immunoSEQ multiplex PCR, and TCRdb holds only the in-frame ones, with some missing. The data hold around 1.4 million clones, with 97% to 99% observed a single time. Source material: naive CD4+ T cells sorted from blood. Indicated subset: CD45RA+ positively selected. The receptors derive from a man aged 30 to 45 in good health.

This clone was detected only once. This chain joins TRBV20-1 and TRBJ1-5; D unclear. Germline V gene lookup returns CDR1 DFQATT and CDR2 SNEGSKA (reference sequence). Trimming stripped 3 bases from V and 5 bases from J, with 5 bases between. The CDR3 length is 11 residues. The CDR3 spells CSASPDQPQHF. In DNA, the CDR3 is TGCAGTGCTAGTCCAGATCAGCCCCAGCATTTT.

The V and J genes are TRBV7-2 and TRBJ1-2; D remains ambiguous. Germline V gene lookup returns CDR1 SGHTA and CDR2 FQGNSA. The length of the CDR3 is 16 residues. The V gene lost 2 bases and the J gene lost 8 bases, with 21 bases spanning the gap. The CDR3 reads CASSLNKIWGSRGYTF. The CDR3 bases are TGTGCCAGCAGCTTAAACAAAATATGGGGTAGTCGGGGCTACACCTTC.

The chain is built from TRBV11-3 and TRBJ1-1; no definite D call. Germline V CDR1 and CDR2: SGHNT, YENEEA. The CDR3 has 13 residues. Trimming left V 3 bases short and J 3 bases short, with 8 bases between. In nucleotides, the CDR3 is TGTGCCAGCAGCTTTGGGGAGCACACTGAAGCTTTCTTT. Translated, it gives CASSFGEHTEAFF.